Sequencing of this TCR beta chain was carried out in a study of cytomegalovirus exposure and HLA in healthy donors. Remarks on this clone: Its specificity is not known.

The study's findings and limits: Highly shared sequence variants in one cluster were likely a sequencing artifact. Diagnosis of cytomegalovirus status made by the classifier reportedly showed high specificity and sensitivity. Earlier analysis found most TCR beta V segments productive about 87% or about 30% of the time.

PCR involved 60 Vbeta and 13 Jbeta primers. Clones were sequenced by immunoSEQ multiplex PCR, and TCRdb holds only the in-frame ones, with some missing. The repertoire holds 150,000 to 200,000 clones, with around 78% as singletons. The CDR3 runs 13 residues. V lost 1 base to trimming and J lost 6 bases, with 9 bases between them. Germline CDR1 is GTSNPN and CDR2 is SVGIG (reference sequence). The rearrangement joins TRBV30 to TRBJ2-2, with unresolved D. Sequencing used PBMCs. The receptor was derived from a woman in her 30s in good health and CMV-seropositive. Written as DNA, the CDR3 is TGTGCCTGGAGTGATCTCGTCGCCGGGGAGCTGTTTTTT. It encodes CAWSDLVAGELFF.